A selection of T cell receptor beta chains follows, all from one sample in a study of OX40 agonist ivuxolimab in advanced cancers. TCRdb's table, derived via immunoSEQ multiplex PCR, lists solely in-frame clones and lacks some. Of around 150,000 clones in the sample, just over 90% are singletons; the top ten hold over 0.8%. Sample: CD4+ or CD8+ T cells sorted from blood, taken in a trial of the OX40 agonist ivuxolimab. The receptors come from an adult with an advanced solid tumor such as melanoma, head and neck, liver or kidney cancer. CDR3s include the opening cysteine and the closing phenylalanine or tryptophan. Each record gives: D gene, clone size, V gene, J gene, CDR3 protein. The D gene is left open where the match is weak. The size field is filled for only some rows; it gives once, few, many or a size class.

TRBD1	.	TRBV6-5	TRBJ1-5	CASSYSGTGTNQPQHF
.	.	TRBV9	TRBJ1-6	CASSVGRVNSPLHF
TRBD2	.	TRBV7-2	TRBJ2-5	CASSPTSGQETQYF
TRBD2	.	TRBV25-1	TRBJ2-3	CASSEPAGGSTDTQYF
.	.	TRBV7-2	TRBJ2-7	CASSPLNYEQYF
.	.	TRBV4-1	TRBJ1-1	CASSQAVGMNTEAFF
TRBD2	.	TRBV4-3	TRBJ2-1	CASSKTGGGNEQFF
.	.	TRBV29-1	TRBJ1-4	CSVESEKLFF
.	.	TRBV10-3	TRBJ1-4	CAISEGPNGNEKLFF
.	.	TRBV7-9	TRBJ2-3	CASSLVGQLTDTQYF
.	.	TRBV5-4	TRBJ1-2	CASSYSKQGNYGYTF
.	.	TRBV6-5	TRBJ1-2	CASSQHGPERGYTF
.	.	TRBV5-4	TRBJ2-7	CASSQGPGDYEQYF
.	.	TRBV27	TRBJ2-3	CASSLSGEGGGTQYF
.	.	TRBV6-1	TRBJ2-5	CASSEPVTGLSGGQETQYF
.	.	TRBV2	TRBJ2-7	CASGSGAYEQYF
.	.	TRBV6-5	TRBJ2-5	CASSPTYLETQYF
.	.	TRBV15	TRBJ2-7	CATSRVGRAATYEQYF
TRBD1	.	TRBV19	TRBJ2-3	CASTIRDRRTDTQYF
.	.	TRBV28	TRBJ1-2	CASSFGAFSNYGYTF
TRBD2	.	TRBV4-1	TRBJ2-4	CASSQERREGRLAKNIQYF
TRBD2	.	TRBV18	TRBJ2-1	CASSPLASGSQNEQFF
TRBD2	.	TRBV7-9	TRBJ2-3	CASSLGTSGARTDTQYF
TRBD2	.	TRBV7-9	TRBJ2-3	CASSRTSGSTQYF
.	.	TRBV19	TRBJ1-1	CASAEFTEAFF
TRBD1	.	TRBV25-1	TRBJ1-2	CASSERDRGSYGYTF
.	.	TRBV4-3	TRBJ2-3	CASSGGYRTDTQYF
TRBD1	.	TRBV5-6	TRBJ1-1	CASSPETGMNTEAFF
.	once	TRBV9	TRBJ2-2	CASSVKGPNTGELFF
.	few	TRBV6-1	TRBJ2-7	CASSAGRSYEQYF
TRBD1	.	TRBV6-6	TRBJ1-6	CASRSGTENSPLHF
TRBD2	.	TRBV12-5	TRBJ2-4	CASGLVEAGGKNIQYF
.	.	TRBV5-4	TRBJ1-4	CASSLGGGTNEKLFF
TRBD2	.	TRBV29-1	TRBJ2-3	CSVETSGRTDTQYF
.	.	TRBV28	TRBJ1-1	CASSLWTGSGTEAFF
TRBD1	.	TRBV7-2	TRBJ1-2	CASSLAGQGSYGYTF
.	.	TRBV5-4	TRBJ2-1	CASSLGQPYNEQFF
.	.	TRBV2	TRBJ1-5	CASSDFPGIVQPQHF
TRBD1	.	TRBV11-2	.	CASSTPTGTYEQYF
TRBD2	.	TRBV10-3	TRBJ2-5	CAISEFLAGAQETQYF
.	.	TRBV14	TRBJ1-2	CASSLLTGNYGYTF
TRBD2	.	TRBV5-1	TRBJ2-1	CASSLVGVASGVYNEQFF
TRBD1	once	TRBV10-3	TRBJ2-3	CANGQGVSTDTQYF
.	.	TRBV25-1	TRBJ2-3	CASSGYPPDTQYF
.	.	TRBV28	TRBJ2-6	CASQTALYSGANVLTF
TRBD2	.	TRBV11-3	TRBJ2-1	CASSPLAGGLFNEQFF